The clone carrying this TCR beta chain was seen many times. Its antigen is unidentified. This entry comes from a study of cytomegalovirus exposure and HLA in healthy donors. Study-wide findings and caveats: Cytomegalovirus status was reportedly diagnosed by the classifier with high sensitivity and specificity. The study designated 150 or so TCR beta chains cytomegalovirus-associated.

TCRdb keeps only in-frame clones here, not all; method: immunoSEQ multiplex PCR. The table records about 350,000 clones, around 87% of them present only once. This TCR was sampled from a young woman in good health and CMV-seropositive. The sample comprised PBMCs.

Here the CDR3 DNA reads TGCACCAGCAGCCAAAGACTAGCGGGCCTACTAAACTACGAGCAGTACTTC. This sequence encodes CTSSQRLAGLLNYEQYF. J is TRBJ2-7 and V is TRBV1; TRBD2, the table's D call, was not compared with the DNA. TRBV1 is marked as a pseudogene. CDR3 length: 17 amino acids.